Shown below are 15 T cell receptor beta chains from a single sample sequenced in a study of blood T cell repertoires in COVID-19. Libraries were prepared by immunoSEQ multiplex PCR; TCRdb keeps only in-frame clonotypes and omits some of them. The sample has around 150,000 clones, 77% seen once. Sample: peripheral blood. The receptors were sampled from a woman aged 45-65 years with active or convalescent COVID-19.

This clone was seen a single time. The chain couples TRBV19 to TRBJ1-2, with 7 positions matching TRBD1. CDR3 length: 13 residues. The germline V gene encodes CDR1 LNHDA and CDR2 SQIVND (reference sequence). Germline trimming cut 6 bases from V and 4 bases from J; bases unmatched to any gene: 5. CDR3 nucleotide sequence: TGTGCCAGTAGCGACAGGGATTCCTATGGCTACACCTTC. This encodes CASSDRDSYGYTF.

The rearrangement joins TRBV5-4 to TRBJ1-1; maybe TRBD1 (6 bases). Per the germline V gene, CDR1 is SGHNT and CDR2 is YYREEE (reference sequence). With 0 bases removed from V and 0 bases from J, the gap between germline ends came to 18 bases. The CDR3 extends over 18 amino acids. The CDR3, as DNA: TGTGCCAGCAGCTTGGGTTTGAGGGGGACCACTCTGAACACTGAAGCTTTCTTT. Translating gives CASSLGLRGTTLNTEAFF.

This rearrangement joins TRBV7-2 to TRBJ2-7, with 7 nucleotides matching TRBD1. The ends lost 0 bases at V and 6 bases at J; junction bases unmatched: 8. Germline CDR1 reads SGHTA; CDR2 reads FQGNSA. This CDR3 has 15 amino acids. CDR3 DNA sequence: TGTGCCAGCAGCTTAGCTCCGGGACAGCAACCCGAGCAGTACTTC. Its translation is CASSLAPGQQPEQYF.

V usage is TRBV7-2 and J usage is TRBJ2-2; 14 bases line up with TRBD2. Unmatched junction bases numbered 13, after V lost 5 bases and J lost 5 bases. Germline V gene data show CDR1 as SGHTA and CDR2 as FQGNSA. The CDR3 spans 19 residues. The CDR3 nucleotides read TGTGCCAGCAGCCCCAGGACTAGCGGGAGGACGGGCAGGACCGGGGAGCTGTTTTTT. Its translation is CASSPRTSGRTGRTGELFF.

The chain is built from TRBV28 and TRBJ1-2, with TRBD1 matching 10 bases. Germline V gene sequence: CDR1 MDHEN, CDR2 SYDVKM. V was pared by 5 bases and J by 8 bases, with 8 bases of the junction left unmatched. The CDR3 is 14 amino acids. The CDR3 loop reads CASSIRQGARGYTF. In DNA form, the CDR3 reads TGTGCCAGCAGTATCCGACAGGGGGCGCGAGGCTACACCTTC.

J is TRBJ2-1 and V is TRBV9, with TRBD2 matching 11 bases. CDR3 length: 16 amino acids. V was clipped by 2 bases and J by 9 bases; unmatched bases: 10. Germline V gives CDR1 SGDLS, CDR2 YYNGEE. CDR3 sequence reads: CASSVSIAGGLIEQFF. In DNA, the CDR3 is TGTGCCAGCAGCGTCTCGATAGCGGGAGGGTTGATTGAGCAGTTCTTC.

The chain couples TRBV30 to TRBJ1-5, with TRBD1 matching over 7 bases. The V gene's germline CDR1 is GTSNPN and CDR2 SVGIG (reference sequence). The CDR3 totals 15 residues. With 2 bases clipped from V and 5 bases from J, the junction kept 9 bases outside the gene matches. CDR3 bases: TGTGCCTGGAGTTTCCGGACAGGTAGGGATCAGCCCCAGCATTTT. Its protein is CAWSFRTGRDQPQHF.

The chain has TRBV29-1 and TRBJ1-1, with 7 bases aligning to TRBD1. CDR1 and CDR2 from the germline V gene are SQVTM and ANQGSEA. This CDR3 has 12 amino acids. V gave up 7 bases and J gave up 5 bases; unmatched junction bases: 7. The CDR3 is CSGDRVGTEAFF. In nucleotides, the CDR3 is TGCAGCGGCGACAGGGTAGGGACTGAAGCTTTCTTT.

A single count supports this clone. V is TRBV10-3 and J is TRBJ1-2; maybe TRBD1 (5 bases). The CDR3 extends over 14 amino acids. Trimming took 5 bases from V and 0 from J, leaving 10 bases between them. Germline V gene data show CDR1 as ENHRY and CDR2 as SYGVKD. The CDR3 sequence: CAISRTDTNYGYTF. In DNA, the CDR3 is TGTGCCATCAGTCGGACGGACACTAACTATGGCTACACCTTC.

The V call is TRBV30, the J call TRBJ2-2, with D maybe TRBD1 (6 bases). The CDR3 has 15 residues. Looked up from germline, CDR1 is GTSNPN and CDR2 is SVGIG (reference sequence). Trimming removed 2 bases from V and 5 bases from J, with 15 bases in between. The CDR3, as DNA: TGTGCCTGGAGTTGGGACACCGGAGGAACCGGGGAGCTGTTTTTT. It translates to CAWSWDTGGTGELFF.

This chain links TRBV6-5 with TRBJ1-2; TRBD1 matches 9 bases. Losses at the gene ends were 4 bases for V and 5 bases for J; bases not matched to a gene: 5. The CDR3 runs 14 residues. Germline V gene data show CDR1 as MNHEY and CDR2 as SVGAGI. The CDR3 bases are TGTGCCAGCAGTTTCGCGACAGGGGGGTATGGCTACACCTTC. It translates to CASSFATGGYGYTF.

The rearrangement joins TRBV13 to TRBJ2-3; 12 bases align to TRBD2. CDR1 is PRHDT and CDR2 is FYEKMQ in the germline V gene (reference sequence). After removal of 3 bases from V and 4 bases from J, the junction contained 14 bases not matched to a gene. The CDR3 extends over 19 amino acids. CDR3 sequence (DNA): TGTGCCAGCAGCTTTGAGGGACTAGCGGGCCCGGACAAAGCAGATACGCAGTATTTT. Translation gives CASSFEGLAGPDKADTQYF.

This chain uses TRBV4-2 with TRBJ1-2; 8 nucleotides match TRBD1. CDR1 is LGHNA, CDR2 YNFKEQ, per germline. Trimming at V came to 4 bases and at J to 2 bases, leaving 3 bases not matched to a gene. The CDR3 covers 14 residues. In DNA, the CDR3 is TGTGCCAGCAGCCCGTCAGGGGGCAACTATGGCTACACCTTC. It specifies CASSPSGGNYGYTF.

The V call is TRBV5-1, the J call TRBJ2-2, with 11 bases matching TRBD2. Germline V gene sequence: CDR1 SGHRS, CDR2 YFSETQ. CDR3 length: 17 amino acids. V lost 1 base to trimming and J lost 1 base; unmatched junction nucleotides: 3. The CDR3 coding sequence is TGCGCCAGCAGCTTGCCTAGCGGGGGGTTGAACACCGGGGAGCTGTTTTTT. Encoded protein: CASSLPSGGLNTGELFF.

This chain links TRBV14 with TRBJ2-7, with a tentative D call TRBD2 (5 bases). This CDR3 contains 13 residues. The germline V gene has CDR1 SGHDN and CDR2 FVKESK. The V and J ends lost 2 bases and 7 bases respectively, with 12 bases between them. The CDR3: CASSQRTSGEQYF. Here the CDR3 DNA reads TGTGCCAGCAGCCAACGGACGTCGGGGGAGCAGTACTTC.